This entry concerns a single T cell receptor (beta chain). The CDR3 spans 16 residues. The V and J ends lost 4 bases and 0 bases, in that order; junction bases with no gene match: 4. The V gene's germline CDR1 is DFQATT and CDR2 SNEGSKA (reference sequence). Some clones are missing from TCRdb's copy, which holds only in-frame ones; the method was immunoSEQ multiplex PCR. The repertoire includes roughly 200,000 clones, 70% to 90% of them detected once, and 7.7% sits in the top ten. The data originate from a study of T cell responses to AZD1222 COVID-19 vaccine. The material sequenced was peripheral blood, taken on day 0 of AZD1222 vaccination. This clonotype was sampled from an adult in good health. This chain links TRBV20-1 with TRBJ2-6; 9 bases map to TRBD1. CDR3 DNA: TGCAGTGCTACTGACAGGGGGAACTCTGGGGCCAACGTCCTGACTTTC. This translates into CSATDRGNSGANVLTF.